The 30 T cell receptor beta chains below were found in one sample sequenced in a study of blood T cell repertoires in COVID-19. Produced via immunoSEQ multiplex PCR; TCRdb's table is partial and in-frame only. Among some 54,000 clones listed, roughly 80% were seen once. Source material: peripheral blood. These receptors came from a woman in her fifties or sixties with acute or convalescent COVID-19.

This chain joins TRBV14 and TRBJ2-7; 9 bases line up with TRBD2. J gave up 4 bases and V 0 bases, and 4 bases lay outside the gene matches. This CDR3 region has 15 residues. Per the germline V gene, CDR1 is SGHDN and CDR2 is FVKESK. The CDR3 loop reads CASSQDSGRPYEQYF. As DNA, the CDR3 is TGTGCCAGCAGCCAAGATAGCGGGAGACCTTACGAGCAGTACTTC.

This chain connects TRBV10-3 to TRBJ1-1; tentative D call: TRBD1 (5 bases). Germline assignment: CDR1 ENHRY and CDR2 SYGVKD. This CDR3 spans 14 amino acids. V gave up 7 bases and J gave up 1 base, with 13 bases separating them. The CDR3 reads CAINQGDRNTEAFF. The DNA of the CDR3 is TGTGCCATCAATCAAGGGGATAGGAACACTGAAGCTTTCTTT.

V is TRBV2 and J is TRBJ2-1, with TRBD2 identical over 8 bases. Germline lookup yields CDR1 SNHLY and CDR2 FYNNEI. There are 14 residues in the CDR3. Losses at the gene ends were 11 bases for V and 7 bases for J; bases not matched to a gene: 13. The CDR3 reads CAGVTGTSQNEQFF. The CDR3 region has the DNA TGTGCCGGAGTTACCGGGACTAGTCAGAATGAGCAGTTCTTC.

In DNA form, the CDR3 reads TGTGCCAGCAGTGAATCCAGGGCCTATGGCTACACCTTC. This codes for CASSESRAYGYTF. The chain carries TRBV12-3 or TRBV12-4 and TRBJ1-2, with a weak D call TRBD1 (5 bases). CDR3 length: 13 residues. V was shortened by 5 bases and J by 4 bases, with 11 bases between the two germline ends.

The chain couples TRBV6-6 to TRBJ1-6; 8 bases line up with TRBD1. This CDR3 region has 15 residues. V lost 1 base to trimming and J lost 10 bases; unmatched junction nucleotides: 6. Germline loops: CDR1 MNHNY, CDR2 SVGAGI (reference sequence). The CDR3 loop reads CASSYLTGTGSPLHF. Here the CDR3 DNA reads TGTGCCAGCAGTTACTTGACAGGGACAGGATCACCCCTCCACTTT.

The chain uses TRBV7-2 and TRBJ2-1, with 7 bases matching TRBD2. Germline lookup yields CDR1 SGHTA and CDR2 FQGNSA. The CDR3 runs to 14 residues. Germline trimming cut 5 bases from V and 8 bases from J; bases unmatched to any gene: 9. CDR3 DNA sequence: TGTGCCAGCAGCCGCGGACTAGTGAGGGATGAGCAGTTCTTC. It encodes CASSRGLVRDEQFF.

This clone came up once. V is TRBV30 and J is TRBJ2-1, with D possibly TRBD2 on 5 matching bases. V was shortened by 2 bases and J by 4 bases, with 15 bases between the two germline ends. The CDR3 runs to 15 residues. The germline CDR1 and CDR2 sequences are GTSNPN and SVGIG (reference sequence). The CDR3: CAWSTQRSPYNEQFF. CDR3 sequence (DNA): TGTGCCTGGAGTACACAGCGGTCCCCGTACAATGAGCAGTTCTTC.

V gene TRBV4-2 combines with J gene TRBJ1-6; possibly TRBD1 for D (6 bases). Germline CDR1 LGHNA, CDR2 YNFKEQ. V lost 2 bases to trimming and J lost 0 bases, with 11 bases between them. The CDR3 totals 17 residues. Written as DNA, the CDR3 is TGTGCCAGCAGCCAATCGACAGGCAGCTCCTATAATTCACCCCTCCACTTT. Translation: CASSQSTGSSYNSPLHF.

The rearrangement joins TRBV18 to TRBJ2-7; no firm D call. Between the trimmed V and J ends, which lost 3 bases and 2 bases, there was a span of 5 bases. The CDR3 runs to 12 residues. Germline V lookup: CDR1 KGHSH, CDR2 LQKENI. CDR3 in amino acids: CASSPSAYEQYF. The CDR3 DNA reads TGTGCCAGCTCACCTTCGGCCTACGAGCAGTACTTC. Complete variable domain (other parts from reference TRBV18 and TRBJ2-7): NAGVMQNPRHLVRRRGQEARLRCSPMKGHSHVYWYRQLPEEGLKFMVYLQKENIIDESGMPKERFSAEFPKEGPSILRIQQVVRGDSAAYFCASSPSAYEQYFGPGTRLTVT.

The chain links TRBV5-1 to TRBJ1-1; tentative D call: TRBD1 (6 bases). This CDR3 is 16 amino acids long. V was shortened by 4 bases and J by 1 base, with 17 bases between the two germline ends. The germline gives CDR1 SGHRS, CDR2 YFSETQ. CDR3 coding DNA: TGCGCCAGCAGCATTGTACAGGGAGGGGGGAACACTGAAGCTTTCTTT. Its protein product is CASSIVQGGGNTEAFF.

This chain joins TRBV28 and TRBJ2-2; D is undetermined. The ends were cut back, 9 bases at V and 1 base at J, with 15 bases in the middle. Per germline, CDR1 MDHEN and CDR2 SYDVKM. The CDR3 consists of 15 residues. DNA for the CDR3: TGTGCCAGGGGTCGCCTACCTAGGAACACCGGGGAGCTGTTTTTT. Translated: CARGRLPRNTGELFF.

The chain recombines TRBV3-1 (or the pseudogene TRBV3-2) with TRBJ2-3; TRBD1 aligns across 7 bases. The V and J ends lost 1 base and 0 bases, in that order; junction bases with no gene match: 7. CDR1 and CDR2 (germline): LGHDT, YNNKEL (reference sequence). The CDR3 sequence is 17 residues long. CDR3 protein: CASSQVFRTGSTDTQYF. For the CDR3, the DNA is TGTGCCAGCAGCCAAGTCTTCCGGACAGGTAGCACAGATACGCAGTATTTT.

This clone has just a few counts. CDR3 sequence reads: CASSPGQGSTEAFF. CDR3 DNA sequence: TGTGCCAGCTCCCCCGGACAGGGGAGCACTGAAGCTTTCTTT. The rearrangement uses TRBV18 and TRBJ1-1; TRBD1 matches 9 bases. The CDR3 is 14 amino acids. Germline CDR1 is KGHSH and CDR2 is LQKENI. V lost 6 bases, J lost 4 bases, and 6 bases stayed unmatched.

The gene calls are TRBV28 and TRBJ1-2; 9 positions agree with TRBD1. Germline lookup yields CDR1 MDHEN and CDR2 SYDVKM. The CDR3 is 14 amino acids. V was clipped by 5 bases and J by 2 bases; unmatched bases: 3. Written as DNA, the CDR3 is TGTGCCAGCAGTGAGGGACAGGGAAACTATGGCTACACCTTC. It is translated as CASSEGQGNYGYTF.

In DNA, the CDR3 is TGTGCCAGTAGTACCCGACTAGCGGGTGGAATGGGCATTCAGTACTTC. This sequence encodes CASSTRLAGGMGIQYF. This chain joins TRBV19 and TRBJ2-4, with 10 bases lining up with TRBD2. The CDR3 is made up of 16 amino acids. The germline V gene has CDR1 LNHDA and CDR2 SQIVND (reference sequence). V trimming: 4 bases; J trimming: 9 bases; junction bases outside the gene matches: 12.

CDR3 residues: CASSERNNYEQYF. The CDR3 nucleotides read TGTGCCAGCAGCGAGAGAAATAACTACGAGCAGTACTTC. V and J are TRBV6-5 and TRBJ2-7; D unresolved. Germline CDR1 MNHEY, CDR2 SVGAGI. Trimming took 6 bases from V and 3 from J, leaving 12 bases between them. The length of the CDR3 is 13 residues.

The rearrangement uses TRBV28 and TRBJ1-1; maybe TRBD1 (6 bases). The germline V gene encodes CDR1 MDHEN and CDR2 SYDVKM. This CDR3 has 16 residues. Trimming took 5 bases from V and 7 from J, leaving 23 bases between them. CDR3 sequence: CASSPVFGRGAFEAFF. In DNA form, the CDR3 reads TGTGCCAGCAGTCCGGTGTTTGGGAGGGGGGCGTTTGAAGCTTTCTTT.

The rearrangement links TRBV7-6 to TRBJ2-2, with D possibly TRBD1 on 5 matching bases. The germline gives CDR1 SGHVS, CDR2 FNYEAQ. The CDR3 is 15 residues long. V lost 0 bases and J 4 bases, leaving 9 bases between the germline ends. The CDR3: CASSLAQGGTGELFF. In DNA form, the CDR3 reads TGTGCCAGCAGCTTAGCCCAGGGTGGCACCGGGGAGCTGTTTTTT.

The chain has TRBV28 and TRBJ1-2; the match to TRBD1 covers 8 bases. The CDR3 is 16 amino acids. After removal of 3 bases from V and 5 bases from J, the junction contained 11 bases not matched to a gene. Germline lookup yields CDR1 MDHEN and CDR2 SYDVKM. CDR3 DNA sequence: TGTGCCAGCAGTTTTCCCGCCGCAGGGGGCGCGTATGGCTACACCTTC. Its translation: CASSFPAAGGAYGYTF.

The chain employs TRBV11-2 and TRBJ2-1; 9 nucleotides line up with TRBD1. After removal of 5 bases from V and 7 bases from J, the junction contained 18 bases not matched to a gene. This CDR3 is 18 amino acids long. Germline V lookup: CDR1 SGHAT, CDR2 FQNNGV. CDR3 DNA sequence: TGTGCCAGCAGCCCTCACGCGAGACAGGGGGGATCTTGGAATGAGCAGTTCTTC. Translated, it gives CASSPHARQGGSWNEQFF.

The chain links TRBV5-1 to TRBJ2-5; 8 bases line up with TRBD1. The junction had 7 bases not matched to a gene; V was cut back by 4 bases and J by 5 bases. The germline CDR1 and CDR2 sequences are SGHRS and YFSETQ. The CDR3 totals 14 residues. This CDR3 reads CASSRDRQGETQYF. In DNA form, the CDR3 reads TGCGCCAGCAGCAGGGACAGGCAGGGGGAGACCCAGTACTTC. The whole variable domain, remainder taken from reference TRBV5-1 and TRBJ2-5, is KAGVTQTPRYLIKTRGQQVTLSCSPISGHRSVSWYQQTPGQGLQFLFEYFSETQRNKGNFPGRFSGRQFSNSRSEMNVSTLELGDSALYLCASSRDRQGETQYFGPGTRLLVL.

V and J are TRBV5-1 and TRBJ1-4, with 8 bases that match TRBD1. CDR1 and CDR2 (germline): SGHRS, YFSETQ. CDR3 length: 14 amino acids. With 1 base clipped from V and 14 bases from J, the junction kept 10 bases outside the gene matches. In DNA form, the CDR3 reads TGCGCCAGCAGCTTGAATACAGGGGGTTTAGGTCTGTTTTTT. Translation gives CASSLNTGGLGLFF.

This clone was counted a few times. The chain recombines TRBV27 with TRBJ1-1; D perhaps matches TRBD1 (5 bases). Germline V gives CDR1 MNHEY, CDR2 SMNVEV (reference sequence). The CDR3 length is 14 residues. Trimming stripped 7 bases from V and 4 bases from J, with 16 bases between. CDR3 bases: TGTGCCAGCAAATCCCAGGGAATGGGCACTGAAGCTTTCTTT. This sequence encodes CASKSQGMGTEAFF.

The chain couples TRBV7-9 to TRBJ2-1; tentatively, D is TRBD1 (6 bases). The ends were cut back, 7 bases at V and 0 bases at J, with 19 bases in the middle. Germline CDR1 reads SEHNR; CDR2 reads FQNEAQ (reference sequence). There are 17 residues in the CDR3. CDR3 nucleotide sequence: TGTGCCAGCACTACGATCCCCAGGGGCTACTCCTACAATGAGCAGTTCTTC. Translating gives CASTTIPRGYSYNEQFF.

The CDR3 sequence is CAWSVGGLAFF. The CDR3 coding sequence is TGTGCCTGGAGTGTTGGAGGGCTAGCTTTCTTT. This chain joins TRBV30 and TRBJ1-1; D unresolved. The germline V gene has CDR1 GTSNPN and CDR2 SVGIG (reference sequence). Between the trimmed V and J ends, which lost 0 bases and 10 bases, there was a span of 9 bases. This CDR3 is built from 11 residues.

V and J are TRBV20-1 and TRBJ1-1; D possibly corresponds to TRBD1 (5 bases). Trimming shortened V by 3 bases and J by 4 bases, and 15 bases separated the two germline ends. The germline gives CDR1 DFQATT, CDR2 SNEGSKA (reference sequence). The CDR3 is made up of 14 amino acids. The CDR3 DNA is TGCAGTGCTAGTATGGCAGGGAAGTTCACTGAAGCTTTCTTT. It is translated as CSASMAGKFTEAFF.

The V call is TRBV27, the J call TRBJ1-3; tentative D call: TRBD1 (5 bases). Germline lookup yields CDR1 MNHEY and CDR2 SMNVEV (reference sequence). V was cut by 0 bases and J by 0 bases, with 6 bases left in between. The CDR3 is made up of 15 amino acids. The CDR3 region has the DNA TGTGCCAGCAGTTTATCGACAGCCTCTGGAAACACCATATATTTT. Encoded protein: CASSLSTASGNTIYF.

V is TRBV5-1 and J is TRBJ1-3; 7 nucleotides match TRBD1. V gave up 1 base and J gave up 3 bases; unmatched junction bases: 7. Germline V gives CDR1 SGHRS, CDR2 YFSETQ. The length of the CDR3 is 16 residues. The CDR3 DNA reads TGCGCCAGCAGCTTGACAGGGGATCATGATGGAAACACCATATATTTT. It codes for CASSLTGDHDGNTIYF.

J is TRBJ2-1 and V is TRBV9, with TRBD1 identical over 10 bases. CDR1 SGDLS and CDR2 YYNGEE come from the germline V gene. CDR3 length: 15 residues. Trimming removed 4 bases from V and 2 bases from J; junction bases left unmatched: 3. CDR3 protein: CASSKGQGAYNEQFF. DNA for the CDR3: TGTGCCAGCAGCAAAGGACAGGGGGCCTACAATGAGCAGTTCTTC. Using reference TRBV9 and TRBJ2-1 for the parts outside the CDR3, the full variable domain is DSGVTQTPKHLITATGQRVTLRCSPRSGDLSVYWYQQSLDQGLQFLIQYYNGEERAKGNILERFSAQQFPDLHSELNLSSLELGDSALYFCASSKGQGAYNEQFFGPGTRLTVL.

The chain joins TRBV2 to TRBJ1-5, with unresolved D. V shed 4 bases and J shed 1 base, with 8 bases lying between them. CDR1 is SNHLY and CDR2 is FYNNEI in the germline V gene. The CDR3 sequence is 14 residues long. In DNA, the CDR3 is TGTGCCAGCAGTGGCACTGTCAGCAATCAGCCCCAGCATTTT. Translated: CASSGTVSNQPQHF.